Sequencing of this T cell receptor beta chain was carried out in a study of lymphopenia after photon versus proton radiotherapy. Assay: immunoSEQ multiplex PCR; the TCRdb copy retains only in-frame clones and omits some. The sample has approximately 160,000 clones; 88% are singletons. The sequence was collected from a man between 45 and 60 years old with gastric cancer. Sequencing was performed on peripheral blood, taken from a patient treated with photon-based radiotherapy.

CDR3 bases: TGCGCCAGCAGGGCCGGGACAGGGAACACCGGGGAGCTGTTTTTT. The encoded protein is CASRAGTGNTGELFF. This chain joins TRBV10-1 and TRBJ2-2, with 8 bases lining up with TRBD1. V dropped 6 bases and J dropped 1; count of bases not matched to a gene: 4. Germline V gene data show CDR1 as WNHNN and CDR2 as SYGVQD (reference sequence). The CDR3 sequence is 15 residues long.